The present entry profiles one T cell receptor (beta chain) with its context. Its antigen remains unidentified. An end of the junction differs from the germline gene, which may be a read error. Using RNA transcripts, the TCR beta CDR3 regions were amplified. The library came from an HTBI-primed first-round RT-PCR and a second-round multiplex PCR. One entry per CDR3 protein, called by TCRdb with MiXCR from the multiplex PCR reads. The sample includes hundreds of thousands of distinct CDR3 sequences, about two fifths of them seen just once. No donor had other autoimmune disease, uncontrolled infection, pregnancy or lactation. PBMCs were isolated from an approximately 10 ml sample of fresh peripheral blood. The data originate from a study of Graves' ophthalmopathy and Graves' hyperthyroidism. Study-wide results and limits: Among thyroid clonotypes expanded above 0.001 frequency, most also appeared in blood.

The V gene's germline CDR1 is SGHTA and CDR2 FQGTGA. This CDR3 is built from 15 residues. The rearrangement uses TRBV7-3 and TRBJ1-2; TRBD1 matches at 11 bases. Input material: peripheral blood. The TCR was taken from an adult man with Graves' ophthalmopathy. CDR3 DNA sequence: TGCGCCAGCAGCCACCGGACAGGGGGCGCCTATGGCTACACCTTC. Its protein is CASSHRTGGAYGYTF.